A single sample gave rise to the 27 T cell receptor beta chains below, sequenced in a study of blood T cell repertoires in COVID-19 (dated by TCRdb to 2020 to 2022). The library was made by the immunoSEQ multiplex PCR assay. In TCRdb, the immuneACCESS table is reduced to in-frame sequences with V and J assigned. These tables do not hold every clone; where another copy was compared, an unresolved V gene accounts for under half, and the others remain unexplained. The sample profile shows just under 65,000 clones; more than 75% of them were found once. Of the sample, 50% is held by the ten largest clones. Sequenced material: peripheral blood. Source of these receptors: a woman older than 75 with acute or convalescent COVID-19.

The rearrangement joins TRBV28 to TRBJ2-2, with D perhaps TRBD2 (6 bases). CDR1 is MDHEN and CDR2 is SYDVKM in the germline V gene. V was pared by 3 bases and J by 1 base, with 15 bases between. The CDR3 extends over 17 amino acids. The CDR3 DNA sequence: TGTGCCAGCAGTTTCGGGGGTCGATGGGGGAACACCGGGGAGCTGTTTTTT. The encoded protein is CASSFGGRWGNTGELFF.

The V gene is TRBV2, the J gene TRBJ1-2; D gene uncertain. The ends were cut back, 8 bases at V and 0 bases at J, with 10 bases in the middle. This CDR3 comprises 13 residues. The germline gives CDR1 SNHLY, CDR2 FYNNEI. This CDR3 is CASEGGPNYGYTF. In DNA, the CDR3 is TGTGCCAGCGAGGGTGGCCCTAACTATGGCTACACCTTC.

The V and J genes are TRBV27 and TRBJ1-2; the D gene is possibly TRBD1 (6 bases). The germline CDR1 and CDR2 sequences are MNHEY and SMNVEV (reference sequence). This CDR3 contains 14 residues. With 2 bases removed from V and 8 bases from J, the gap between germline ends came to 15 bases. This CDR3 is CASSLAGGQVGYTF. As DNA, the CDR3 is TGTGCCAGCAGTTTAGCGGGGGGCCAGGTCGGCTACACCTTC.

The V gene is TRBV6-5, the J gene TRBJ2-1, with D possibly TRBD1 on 6 matching bases. Deletions cut 10 bases from V and 8 bases from J, with 15 bases between. CDR3 length: 12 amino acids. Germline assignment: CDR1 MNHEY and CDR2 SVGAGI. CDR3 nucleotide sequence: TGTGCCATAGGGGGAAACGGCGATGAGCAGTTCTTC. Its protein product is CAIGGNGDEQFF.

The chain is built from TRBV5-1 and TRBJ2-7, with 7 nucleotides matching TRBD2. Germline CDR1 and CDR2: SGHRS and YFSETQ. The trim removed 4 bases at V and 2 bases at J, leaving 9 bases unmatched. This CDR3 has 15 amino acids. The DNA of the CDR3 is TGCGCCAGCAGCCCCCCCCTAGCGGAAACCTACGAGCAGTACTTC. This translates into CASSPPLAETYEQYF.

The rearrangement uses TRBV6-2 or TRBV6-3 and TRBJ1-6; TRBD1 might be the D (5 bases). The CDR3 is 16 amino acids. Germline V CDR1 and CDR2: MNHEY, SVGEGT. V lost 2 bases, J lost 8 bases, and 16 bases lay in between. This chain's CDR3 is CASSYRSPGLDSPLHF. CDR3 in DNA: TGTGCCAGCAGTTACAGGTCACCAGGGTTGGATTCACCCCTCCACTTT.

This chain links TRBV5-1 with TRBJ2-7, with TRBD2 identical over 9 bases. Per germline, CDR1 SGHRS and CDR2 YFSETQ. CDR3 length: 16 residues. V lost 6 bases and J lost 1; bases outside the gene matches: 11. The chain's CDR3 is CASTPGPGLASYEQYF. The CDR3 DNA reads as TGCGCCAGCACTCCCGGCCCGGGACTAGCATCCTACGAGCAGTACTTC.

This clone appeared once. The rearrangement links TRBV6-2 or TRBV6-3 to TRBJ1-5; D uncertain. Trimming stripped 2 bases from V and 0 bases from J, with 11 bases between. Germline values: CDR1 MNHEY, CDR2 SVGEGT. This CDR3 region has 16 residues. CDR3 DNA sequence: TGTGCCAGCAGTTACCGACTCCCTAATAGCAATCAGCCCCAGCATTTT. Its translation: CASSYRLPNSNQPQHF.

The CDR3 sequence is CASSQAEDSYGYTF. CDR3 nucleotide sequence: TGTGCCAGCAGCCAAGCCGAGGACAGCTATGGCTACACCTTC. This chain uses TRBV3-1 (or the pseudogene TRBV3-2) with TRBJ1-2; a weak D match, TRBD1 (6 bases). Looked up from germline, CDR1 is LGHDT and CDR2 is YNNKEL (reference sequence). Trimming pared 1 base from V and 4 bases from J, leaving 10 bases between. CDR3 length equals 14 residues.

This sequence joins TRBV2 and TRBJ1-5, with 9 positions matching TRBD1. CDR1 SNHLY and CDR2 FYNNEI come from the germline V gene. Losses at the gene ends were 6 bases for V and 5 bases for J; bases not matched to a gene: 5. The CDR3 has 14 amino acids. CDR3 amino acids: CASSPDRGYQPQHF. The CDR3 DNA follows: TGTGCCAGCAGCCCAGACAGGGGGTATCAGCCCCAGCATTTT.

V gene TRBV6-5 combines with J gene TRBJ2-5, with D maybe TRBD1 (6 bases). This CDR3 is built from 15 residues. V was cut by 6 bases and J by 9 bases, with 23 bases left in between. Germline V CDR1 and CDR2: MNHEY, SVGAGI. The CDR3 here is CASRDRDNAAWSQYF. CDR3 nucleotide sequence: TGTGCCAGCAGAGACCGGGACAACGCTGCTTGGTCCCAGTACTTC.

The J gene is TRBJ2-5, the V gene TRBV12-3 or TRBV12-4, with 9 positions matching TRBD1. V dropped 5 bases and J dropped 3; count of bases not matched to a gene: 1. This CDR3 is 13 amino acids long. The CDR3 DNA reads TGTGCCAGCAGTCGGGACAGGGAAGAGACCCAGTACTTC. Translating gives CASSRDREETQYF.

This clone has a single count. J is TRBJ2-3 and V is TRBV13; TRBD2 agrees at 8 bases. Trimming at V came to 3 bases and at J to 8 bases, leaving 13 bases not matched to a gene. The CDR3 covers 16 residues. Germline V gene data show CDR1 as PRHDT and CDR2 as FYEKMQ (reference sequence). The CDR3 spells CASSLGRLAGQLTQYF. As DNA, the CDR3 is TGTGCCAGCAGCTTGGGGCGGCTAGCGGGTCAACTTACGCAGTATTTT.

The V and J genes are TRBV18 and TRBJ1-6; TRBD1 agrees at 7 bases. From germline, CDR1 is KGHSH and CDR2 LQKENI. The CDR3 has 15 residues. V was clipped by 1 base and J by 10 bases; unmatched bases: 7. The CDR3 DNA reads as TGTGCCAGCTCACCACAAACAGGGGACCGCTCACCCCTCCACTTT. It yields the protein CASSPQTGDRSPLHF.

The rearrangement links TRBV2 to TRBJ2-1, with 10 bases identical to TRBD2. V lost 5 bases and J lost 9; bases outside the gene matches: 7. CDR1 SNHLY and CDR2 FYNNEI come from the germline V gene. The CDR3 length is 14 residues. For the CDR3, the DNA is TGTGCCAGCAGTCTCCTAGCGGGAGTTGGTGAGCAGTTCTTC. Amino acids: CASSLLAGVGEQFF.

CDR3 loop: CASSYATQPERNEQFF. The DNA of the CDR3 is TGTGCCAGCAGTTACGCGACTCAACCCGAACGAAATGAGCAGTTCTTC. The chain uses TRBV6-5 and TRBJ2-1; the D is unclear. Germline V gene lookup returns CDR1 MNHEY and CDR2 SVGAGI. The length of the CDR3 is 16 residues. Trimming removed 2 bases from V and 7 bases from J, with 18 bases in between.

The chain carries TRBV7-9 and TRBJ2-1; 7 bases fit TRBD1. The V gene end was trimmed by 1 base and the J gene end by 6 bases; junction bases not matched to a gene: 6. CDR3 length equals 15 residues. CDR1 and CDR2 (germline): SEHNR, FQNEAQ (reference sequence). CDR3 nucleotide sequence: TGTGCCAGCAGCTTAGGGGACAGTTTCCTCAATGAGCAGTTCTTC. Residues: CASSLGDSFLNEQFF.

This sequence joins TRBV28 and TRBJ1-5; 10 nucleotides match TRBD1. V lost 0 bases to trimming and J lost 7 bases; unmatched junction nucleotides: 6. CDR1 is MDHEN, CDR2 SYDVKM, per germline. The CDR3 is 16 amino acids. CDR3: CASSLWGTGAEQPQHF. The CDR3 DNA follows: TGTGCCAGCAGTTTATGGGGGACAGGGGCGGAACAGCCCCAGCATTTT.

This rearrangement joins TRBV28 to TRBJ2-7; 8 bases line up with TRBD2. The germline CDR1 and CDR2 sequences are MDHEN and SYDVKM. The V gene end was trimmed by 5 bases and the J gene end by 6 bases; junction bases not matched to a gene: 18. CDR3 length: 17 residues. Here the CDR3 DNA reads TGTGCCAGCAGTCTACTATTCGGGAGGGCGGCGGCTCGCGAGCAGTACTTC. Translation: CASSLLFGRAAAREQYF.

The chain combines TRBV27 with TRBJ2-5; 11 bases match TRBD2. The CDR3 is 12 residues long. V gave up 8 bases and J gave up 5 bases; unmatched junction bases: 1. Germline values: CDR1 MNHEY, CDR2 SMNVEV (reference sequence). CDR3 nucleotide sequence: TGTGCCAGCGCTAGCGGGAGGGAGACCCAGTACTTC. It translates to CASASGRETQYF.

CDR3 region: CASSITPSGAYEQYF. In DNA, the CDR3 is TGTGCCAGTAGTATAACCCCCAGCGGCGCCTACGAGCAGTACTTC. The chain combines TRBV19 with TRBJ2-7, with a tentative D call TRBD2 (5 bases). The CDR3 extends over 15 amino acids. The germline CDR1 and CDR2 sequences are LNHDA and SQIVND (reference sequence). Trimming removed 2 bases from V and 2 bases from J, with 13 bases in between.

The chain links TRBV18 to TRBJ1-1; 10 nucleotides agree with TRBD1. Germline trimming cut 6 bases from V and 6 bases from J; bases unmatched to any gene: 16. Germline V CDR1 and CDR2: KGHSH, LQKENI. The CDR3 has 17 amino acids. In DNA, the CDR3 is TGTGCCAGCTCTCCGCCGGGACAGGGGCCTATTAAGGCTGAAGCTTTCTTT. It is translated as CASSPPGQGPIKAEAFF.

The chain links TRBV2 to TRBJ2-1; 13 bases are shared with TRBD2. The CDR3 sequence is 14 residues long. J gave up 15 bases and V 3 bases, and 8 bases lay outside the gene matches. Germline CDR1 and CDR2: SNHLY and FYNNEI. CDR3 DNA sequence: TGTGCCAGCAGTGAGGTACTAGCGGGAGGGGCGCTGTTCTTC. This gives the protein CASSEVLAGGALFF.

The rearrangement links TRBV7-9 to TRBJ1-2; 11 positions match TRBD1. The CDR3 loop spans 14 amino acids. Trimming cost V 6 bases and J 6 bases; bases outside gene matches: 6. Germline loops: CDR1 SEHNR, CDR2 FQNEAQ (reference sequence). CDR3 residues: CASSPRTGGNGYTF. In DNA, the CDR3 is TGTGCCAGCAGTCCACGGACAGGGGGCAATGGCTACACCTTC.

This clone was seen a few times. The chain links TRBV11-3 to TRBJ2-1; the D gene is possibly TRBD1 (6 bases). The CDR3 runs to 12 residues. Germline CDR1 SGHNT, CDR2 YENEEA. Trimming took off 6 bases at V and 7 bases at J, with 10 bases between the two ends. The CDR3, as DNA: TGTGCCAGCAGTTCGCAGGGGAATGAGCAGTTCTTC. Translated: CASSSQGNEQFF.

The chain is built from TRBV11-2 and TRBJ1-1, with D maybe TRBD1 (5 bases). The CDR3 spans 16 residues. The germline V gene has CDR1 SGHAT and CDR2 FQNNGV. V was shortened by 4 bases and J by 2 bases, with 17 bases between the two germline ends. CDR3 sequence: CASSSYAGEGNTEAFF. The DNA for the CDR3 is TGTGCCAGCAGCTCCTACGCGGGGGAGGGTAACACTGAAGCTTTCTTT.

This chain connects TRBV28 to TRBJ2-7; D possibly corresponds to TRBD2 (6 bases). CDR1 is MDHEN, CDR2 SYDVKM, per germline. V was clipped by 5 bases and J by 2 bases, with 16 bases between them. The CDR3 is made up of 15 amino acids. The CDR3 DNA reads TGTGCCAGCAGTACACGGGGGAGGAGGCCCTACGAGCAGTACTTC. It translates to CASSTRGRRPYEQYF.